This T cell receptor beta chain is from a study of PD-L1 blockade in urothelial cancer. Produced via immunoSEQ multiplex PCR; TCRdb's table is partial and in-frame only. The sample holds roughly 24,000 clones, around nine tenths seen once. The TCR comes from a man aged 55 to 70 with urothelial cancer. The sequencing used PBMCs, collected around atezolizumab (anti-PD-L1) treatment.

The DNA for the CDR3 is TGTGCCAGCAGCGCCCCCGGCACTGAAGCTTTCTTT. Translation gives CASSAPGTEAFF. The chain links TRBV7-3 to TRBJ1-1; no definite D call. The CDR3 is made up of 12 amino acids. Germline V CDR1 and CDR2: SGHTA, FQGTGA. Trimming pared 5 bases from V and 4 bases from J, leaving 8 bases between.